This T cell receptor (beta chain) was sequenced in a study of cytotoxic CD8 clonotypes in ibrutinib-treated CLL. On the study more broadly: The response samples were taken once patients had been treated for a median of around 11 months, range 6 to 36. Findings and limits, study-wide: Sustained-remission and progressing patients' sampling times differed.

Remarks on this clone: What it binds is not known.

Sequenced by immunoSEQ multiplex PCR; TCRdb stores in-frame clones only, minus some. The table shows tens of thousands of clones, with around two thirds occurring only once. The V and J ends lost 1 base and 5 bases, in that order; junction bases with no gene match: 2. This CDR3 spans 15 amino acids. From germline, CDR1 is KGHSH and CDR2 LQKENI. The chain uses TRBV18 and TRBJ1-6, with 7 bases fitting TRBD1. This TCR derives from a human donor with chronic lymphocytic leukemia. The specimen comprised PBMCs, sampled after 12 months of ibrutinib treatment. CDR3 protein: CASSPLTGDNSPLHF. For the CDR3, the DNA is TGTGCCAGCTCACCACTAACAGGGGATAATTCACCCCTCCACTTT. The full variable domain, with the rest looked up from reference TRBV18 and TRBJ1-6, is NAGVMQNPRHLVRRRGQEARLRCSPMKGHSHVYWYRQLPEEGLKFMVYLQKENIIDESGMPKERFSAEFPKEGPSILRIQQVVRGDSAAYFCASSPLTGDNSPLHFGNGTRLTVT.